This T cell receptor beta chain came from a study of T cells in narcolepsy. Study in general: Healthy controls were enrolled alongside patients with narcolepsy type 1 or type 2.

This clone was seen a few times. The antigen is unknown. Germline assignment: CDR1 SNHLY and CDR2 FYNNEI. Trimming stripped 1 base from V and 4 bases from J, with 2 bases between. The CDR3 consists of 12 residues. Study-wide results and caveats: Blood of same and different patients, but not healthy controls, reportedly held recurring autoreactive clonotypes. Autoreactive HCRT-specific and TRIB2-specific clonotypes were marked in same-patient CSF-versus-blood CD4+ comparisons.

Generated by immunoSEQ multiplex PCR, the TCRdb table keeps only in-frame clones and is missing some. The sample includes approximately 17,000 clones, roughly two thirds of them seen just once. Material for sequencing was CD45RA- memory CD8+ T cells from PBMCs. The clonotype originates from a human donor with narcolepsy. The rearrangement links TRBV2 to TRBJ1-5; D remains unclear. The chain's CDR3 is CASSEENQPQHF. Written as DNA, the CDR3 is TGTGCCAGCAGTGAAGAGAATCAGCCCCAGCATTTT. Full variable domain (remainder filled in from reference TRBV2 and TRBJ1-5): EPEVTQTPSHQVTQMGQEVILRCVPISNHLYFYWYRQILGQKVEFLVSFYNNEISEKSEIFDDQFSVERPDGSNFTLKIRSTKLEDSAMYFCASSEENQPQHFGDGTRLSIL.